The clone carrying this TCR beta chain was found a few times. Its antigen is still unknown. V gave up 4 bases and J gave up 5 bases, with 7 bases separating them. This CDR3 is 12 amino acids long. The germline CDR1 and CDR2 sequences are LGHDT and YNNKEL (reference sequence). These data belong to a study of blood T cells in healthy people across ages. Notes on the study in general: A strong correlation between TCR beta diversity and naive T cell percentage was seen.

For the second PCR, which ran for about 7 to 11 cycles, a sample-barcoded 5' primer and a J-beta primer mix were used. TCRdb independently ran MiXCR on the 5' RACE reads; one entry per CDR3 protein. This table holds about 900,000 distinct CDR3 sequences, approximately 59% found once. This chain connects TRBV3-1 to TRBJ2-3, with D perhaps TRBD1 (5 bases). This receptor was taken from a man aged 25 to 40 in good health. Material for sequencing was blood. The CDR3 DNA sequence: TGTGCCAGCAGCCGACAGTTAGATACGCAGTATTTT. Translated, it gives CASSRQLDTQYF.